This TCR beta chain was sequenced in a study of T cells in Graves' hyperthyroidism and ophthalmopathy. The study's findings and limits: Blood shared most expanded thyroid clonotypes above 0.001.

This clonotype was counted ten times or more. The antigen is unknown. RNA transcripts were the template for amplifying TCR beta CDR3 regions. First-round RT-PCR with HTBI primers amplified the TCR CDR3 region. Using its own MiXCR run on the multiplex PCR reads, TCRdb lists one record per CDR3 protein. The sample includes around 700,000 distinct CDR3 sequences, approximately 19% of them seen just once. The CDR3 contains 13 residues. From germline, CDR1 is MGHRA and CDR2 YSYEKL. Between the trimmed V and J ends, which lost 1 base and 5 bases, there was a span of 8 bases. The TCR was taken from a woman aged 45-60 years with Graves' hyperthyroidism that later progressed to Graves' ophthalmopathy. The material sequenced was blood. This rearrangement joins TRBV4-1 to TRBJ2-5; weak D call: TRBD2 (6 bases). Here the CDR3 reads CASSQAGDETQYF. The DNA of the CDR3 is TGCGCCAGCAGCCAAGCGGGGGATGAGACCCAGTACTTC.